A single TCR beta chain is shown here with its context. 13 Jbeta primers and 60 Vbeta primers were used for the PCR. Original analysis: Counted up in a later analysis, unique TCR beta chains came to approximately 77 million, with around 12 million shared. Method: immunoSEQ multiplex PCR; TCRdb's copy keeps in-frame clones and lacks some. That table gives V, J and clone size, and the DNA gave D and trimming. Here the sample spans some 270,000 clones, around 80% being singletons. The entry originates in a study of cytomegalovirus exposure and HLA in healthy donors. V was clipped by 8 bases and J by 4 bases; unmatched bases: 7. Germline-derived CDR1 and CDR2 are MDHEN and SYDVKM. The CDR3 runs 14 residues.

The rearrangement joins TRBV28 to TRBJ1-5, with 8 positions matching TRBD1. This clonotype originated in a girl aged 2 to 10 in good health and CMV-seronegative. Sequenced material: PBMCs. The CDR3 DNA is TGTGCCAGCCTGCCAGGGGGCTCTAATCAGCCCCAGCATTTT. Translated: CASLPGGSNQPQHF.